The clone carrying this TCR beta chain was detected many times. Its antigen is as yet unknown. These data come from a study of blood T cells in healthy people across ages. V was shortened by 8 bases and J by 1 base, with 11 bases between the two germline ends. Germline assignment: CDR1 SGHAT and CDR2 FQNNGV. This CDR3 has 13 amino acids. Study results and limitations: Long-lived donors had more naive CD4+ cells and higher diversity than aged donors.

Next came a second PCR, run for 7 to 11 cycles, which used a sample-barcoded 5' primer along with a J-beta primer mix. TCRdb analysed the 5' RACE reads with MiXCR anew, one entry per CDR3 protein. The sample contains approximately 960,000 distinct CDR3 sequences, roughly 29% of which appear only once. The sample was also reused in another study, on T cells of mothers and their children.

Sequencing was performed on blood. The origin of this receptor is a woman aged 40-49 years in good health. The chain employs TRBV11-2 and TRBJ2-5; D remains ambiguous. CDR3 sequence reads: CASGATPQETQYF. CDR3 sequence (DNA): TGTGCCAGCGGAGCTACGCCCCAAGAGACCCAGTACTTC. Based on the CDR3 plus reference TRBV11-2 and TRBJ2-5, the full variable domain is EAGVAQSPRYKIIEKRQSVAFWCNPISGHATLYWYQQILGQGPKLLIQFQNNGVVDDSQLPKDRFSAERLKGVDSTLKIQPAKLEDSAVYLCASGATPQETQYFGPGTRLLVL.